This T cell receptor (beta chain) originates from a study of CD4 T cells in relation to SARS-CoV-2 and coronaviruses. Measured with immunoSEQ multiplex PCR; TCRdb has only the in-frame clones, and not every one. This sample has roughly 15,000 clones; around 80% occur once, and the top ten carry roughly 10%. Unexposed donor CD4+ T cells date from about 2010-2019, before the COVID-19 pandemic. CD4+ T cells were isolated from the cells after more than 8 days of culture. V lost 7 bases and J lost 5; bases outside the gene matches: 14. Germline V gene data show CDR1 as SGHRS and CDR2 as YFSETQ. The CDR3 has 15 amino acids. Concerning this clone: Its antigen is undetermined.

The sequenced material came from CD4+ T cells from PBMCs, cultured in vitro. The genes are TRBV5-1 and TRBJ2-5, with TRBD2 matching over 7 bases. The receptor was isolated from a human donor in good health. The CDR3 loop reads CASQPRGGAVETQYF. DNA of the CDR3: TGCGCCAGCCAACCCCGCGGGGGAGCAGTTGAGACCCAGTACTTC.